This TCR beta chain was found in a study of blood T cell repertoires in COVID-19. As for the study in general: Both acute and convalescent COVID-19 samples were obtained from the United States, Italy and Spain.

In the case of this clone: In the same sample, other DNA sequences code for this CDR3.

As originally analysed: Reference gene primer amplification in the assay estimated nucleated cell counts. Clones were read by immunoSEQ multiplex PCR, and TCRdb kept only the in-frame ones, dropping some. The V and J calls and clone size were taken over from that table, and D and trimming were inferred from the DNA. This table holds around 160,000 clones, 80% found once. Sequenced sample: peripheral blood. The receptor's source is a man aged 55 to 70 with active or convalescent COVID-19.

The CDR3 loop is CSVTGSSGNTIYF. In nucleotides, the CDR3 is TGCAGCGTCACCGGGAGCTCTGGAAACACCATATATTTT. The chain uses TRBV29-1 and TRBJ1-3; D is undetermined. This CDR3 is 13 amino acids long. The ends were cut back, 6 bases at V and 0 bases at J, with 9 bases in the middle. Looked up from germline, CDR1 is SQVTM and CDR2 is ANQGSEA.